One and the same sample provided the 7 T cell receptor beta chains below, sequenced in a study of neoadjuvant nivolumab and ipilimumab in lung cancer. Assay: immunoSEQ multiplex PCR; the TCRdb copy retains only in-frame clones and omits some. The repertoire includes 40,000 to 55,000 clones, 85% to 90% of them detected once, and about 4% sits in the top ten. The sample here was blood, taken before neoadjuvant nivolumab, alone or with ipilimumab. Source of these receptors: an adult with non-small cell lung cancer. Some clones in this sample may be carry-over from other donors' samples.

The chain recombines TRBV2 with TRBJ2-3; D gene ambiguous. This CDR3 has 13 amino acids. The ends were cut back, 6 bases at V and 3 bases at J, with 10 bases in the middle. Germline loops: CDR1 SNHLY, CDR2 FYNNEI. The CDR3 loop is CASSKRLTDTQYF. In DNA form, the CDR3 reads TGTGCCAGCAGCAAGAGATTAACAGATACGCAGTATTTT. Variable domain in full (rest from reference TRBV2 and TRBJ2-3): EPEVTQTPSHQVTQMGQEVILRCVPISNHLYFYWYRQILGQKVEFLVSFYNNEISEKSEIFDDQFSVERPDGSNFTLKIRSTKLEDSAMYFCASSKRLTDTQYFGPGTRLTVL.

V usage is TRBV18 and J usage is TRBJ1-2, with D unresolved. Trimming shortened V by 3 bases and J by 4 bases, and 18 bases separated the two germline ends. The CDR3 runs 16 residues. The V gene's germline CDR1 is KGHSH and CDR2 LQKENI. CDR3 bases: TGTGCCAGCTCACCGCCTCCCGGGCCCAACTCCTATGGCTACACCTTC. Translation gives CASSPPPGPNSYGYTF.

This chain joins TRBV9 and TRBJ2-6; 10 nucleotides agree with TRBD1. The CDR3 is 19 amino acids. With 2 bases clipped from V and 2 bases from J, the junction kept 10 bases outside the gene matches. CDR1 and CDR2 (germline): SGDLS, YYNGEE. CDR3 sequence (DNA): TGTGCCAGCAGCGTTGCCCCCGGACAGGGGGTAACTGGGGCCAACGTCCTGACTTTC. Its protein is CASSVAPGQGVTGANVLTF.

Here the CDR3 reads CASSLGPGVADTQYF. The CDR3 DNA reads TGTGCCAGCTCACTAGGCCCGGGGGTCGCAGATACGCAGTATTTT. V is TRBV18 and J is TRBJ2-3; D perhaps matches TRBD2 (6 bases). Germline CDR1 and CDR2: KGHSH and LQKENI. V gave up 4 bases and J gave up 4 bases, with 15 bases separating them. This CDR3 is 15 amino acids long.

This sequence joins TRBV4-3 and TRBJ2-3; 9 nucleotides align to TRBD2. V lost 4 bases, J lost 1 base, and 6 bases stayed unmatched. Germline V CDR1 and CDR2: LGHNA, YSLEER. CDR3 length equals 16 residues. Written as DNA, the CDR3 is TGCGCCAGCAGCCCCTTAGCGGGAGTCGGCACAGATACGCAGTATTTT. This gives the protein CASSPLAGVGTDTQYF.

This chain joins TRBV18 and TRBJ2-7, with 7 bases identical to TRBD2. The CDR3 runs to 15 residues. Trimming at V came to 6 bases and at J to 1 base, leaving 9 bases not matched to a gene. Germline V gene data show CDR1 as KGHSH and CDR2 as LQKENI. The CDR3 region has the DNA TGTGCCAGCTCCCCCGGGAGGATTGAATCCTACGAGCAGTACTTC. This sequence encodes CASSPGRIESYEQYF.

The gene calls are TRBV7-2 and TRBJ1-2, with D unclear. The germline V and J ends were trimmed by 1 base and 7 bases, with 13 bases remaining between them. Germline CDR1 is SGHTA and CDR2 is FQGNSA. CDR3 length: 14 residues. The CDR3 loop is CASSLGSGVAGYTF. CDR3 nucleotide sequence: TGTGCCAGCAGCTTAGGGAGCGGGGTTGCTGGCTACACCTTC.